What follows is one T cell receptor beta chain and its context. Its antigen is currently unknown. V was trimmed by 6 bases and J by 1 base, leaving 14 bases between them. This CDR3 comprises 15 residues. The V gene's germline CDR1 is SGHKS and CDR2 YYEKEE (reference sequence). This sample is part of a study of shared clonotypes between healthy human individuals. Several immunoSEQ 96-well plates shared each subset's DNA, each plate a replicate. The assay was immunoSEQ multiplex PCR, and TCRdb's table has in-frame clones only and misses some. The sample includes around 1.4 million clones, about 98.5% of them seen just once. Whole-study results and caveats: Among donors, the sharing of clonotypes was expected to be influenced by sequencing depth.

The sequence derives from a man aged 25-40 years in good health. The sequencing input was naive CD4+ T cells sorted from blood. Documented subset: CD45RA+ positively selected. The chain is built from TRBV5-5 and TRBJ1-5; no definite D call. CDR3 protein: CASTPGPLSNQPQHF. DNA for the CDR3: TGTGCCAGCACTCCCGGGCCTTTGAGCAATCAGCCCCAGCATTTT. Full variable domain (rest looked up from reference TRBV5-5 and TRBJ1-5): DAGVTQSPTHLIKTRGQQVTLRCSPISGHKSVSWYQQVLGQGPQFIFQYYEKEERGRGNFPDRFSARQFPNYSSELNVNALLLGDSALYLCASTPGPLSNQPQHFGDGTRLSIL.